The T cell receptor beta chain described here comes from a study of blood T cells in healthy people across ages. Study-level findings and limits: Among T cells, TCR beta diversity per million cells dropped roughly linearly as age rose.

The germline V and J ends were trimmed by 5 bases and 4 bases, with 15 bases remaining between them. CDR1 LNHNV and CDR2 YYDKDF come from the germline V gene (reference sequence). The CDR3 runs 15 residues. A sample-barcoded 5' primer and a J-beta primer mix were used in a second PCR of about 6 to 12 cycles. TCRdb reprocessed the 5' RACE reads via MiXCR and lists one record per CDR3 protein. Of about 570,000 distinct CDR3 sequences in the sample, 27% were seen once. A word on this clonotype: What it binds is not known.

This TCR was recovered from a woman in her 70s in good health. Material: blood. This chain links TRBV15 with TRBJ1-3; D is possibly TRBD1 (6 bases). In DNA, the CDR3 is TGTGCCACCAGCCGTGACAGGACCTCAGGAAACACCATATATTTT. Translated: CATSRDRTSGNTIYF.